This entry lists 3 T cell receptor beta chains sequenced from one sample in a study of T cell responses to AZD1222 COVID-19 vaccine. Sequencing used immunoSEQ multiplex PCR; TCRdb keeps in-frame clones, though not all of them. The table includes some 150,000 clones, around 84% detected once. The specimen was peripheral blood, collected 28 days after the second AZD1222 dose. The receptors here all came from an adult who received the AZD1222 COVID-19 vaccine.

This clone was observed a handful of times. The chain couples TRBV5-8 to TRBJ2-1; TRBD2 aligns across 8 bases. Trimming cost V 4 bases and J 4 bases; bases outside gene matches: 13. Germline V gene data show CDR1 as SGHTS and CDR2 as YDEGEE. This CDR3 has 17 residues. DNA of the CDR3: TGTGCCAGCAGCCCGGCCCAGCGGGAGCAGCGGTACAATGAGCAGTTCTTC. This codes for CASSPAQREQRYNEQFF.

CDR3 region: CATTLGQGLAYGYTF. CDR3 DNA sequence: TGTGCCACCACCCTGGGGCAGGGTCTGGCCTATGGCTACACCTTC. The chain links TRBV13 to TRBJ1-2, with TRBD1 as a possible D gene (5 bases). Trimming stripped 10 bases from V and 4 bases from J, with 22 bases between. The CDR3 has 15 residues. CDR1 and CDR2 from the germline V gene are PRHDT and FYEKMQ (reference sequence).

Note on this clone: Other DNA sequences of this sample code for an identical CDR3. V is TRBV3-1 (or the pseudogene TRBV3-2) and J is TRBJ1-2; D gene uncertain. V lost 0 bases, J lost 8 bases, and 10 bases lay in between. This CDR3 is 13 amino acids long. Germline assignment: CDR1 LGHDT and CDR2 YNNKEL (reference sequence). CDR3 region: CASSQEGRRGYTF. The CDR3 DNA follows: TGTGCCAGCAGCCAAGAAGGCAGGCGCGGCTACACCTTC.